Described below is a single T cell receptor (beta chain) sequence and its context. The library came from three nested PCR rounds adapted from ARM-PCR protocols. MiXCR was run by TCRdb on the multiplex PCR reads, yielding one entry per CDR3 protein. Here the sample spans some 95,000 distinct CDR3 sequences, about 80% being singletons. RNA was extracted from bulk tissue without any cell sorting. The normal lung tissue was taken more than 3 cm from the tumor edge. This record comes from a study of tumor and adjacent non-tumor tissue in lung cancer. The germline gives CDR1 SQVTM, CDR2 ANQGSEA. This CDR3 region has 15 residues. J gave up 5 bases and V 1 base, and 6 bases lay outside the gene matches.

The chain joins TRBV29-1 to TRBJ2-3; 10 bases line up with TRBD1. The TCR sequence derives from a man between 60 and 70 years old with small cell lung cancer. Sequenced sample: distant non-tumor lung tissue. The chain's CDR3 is CSVEARDRGGDTQYF. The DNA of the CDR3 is TGCAGCGTTGAAGCCCGGGACAGGGGAGGAGATACGCAGTATTTT.